These T cell receptor beta chains were read from a single sample in a study of cytomegalovirus exposure and HLA in healthy donors. Measured with immunoSEQ multiplex PCR; TCRdb has only the in-frame clones, and not every one. The data hold approximately 150,000 clones, with roughly four fifths observed a single time. The sequenced sample was PBMCs. These receptors were taken from a man between 18 and 35 years old in good health and CMV-seropositive. CDR3s include the opening cysteine and the closing phenylalanine or tryptophan. The D gene is left open where the match is weak. Clone size appears in some rows only: once, few, many, or a class for an expanded clone.

>-|TRBD2|TRBV5-1|TRBJ2-7
TGCGCCAGCAGCTTGTTAGCGGGGGCGAACTACGAGCAGTACTTC
CASSLLAGANYEQYF
>once|TRBD1|TRBV7-2|TRBJ2-5
TGTGCCAGCAGCTCCATAGACAGGGGGTCGGAAGGGGAGACCCAGTACTTC
CASSSIDRGSEGETQYF
>once|-|TRBV27|TRBJ2-7
TGTGCCAGCAGTTTGGGTCCGGGAGTCTACGAGCAGTACTTC
CASSLGPGVYEQYF
>-|-|TRBV27|TRBJ1-1
TGTGCCAGCAGTACCAAAGACACATACACTGAAGCTTTCTTT
CASSTKDTYTEAFF
>-|TRBD1|TRBV29-1|TRBJ1-4
TGCAGCGCTGAGGAAGGGGGCCGGGAAAAACTGTTTTTT
CSAEEGGREKLFF
>-|TRBD1|TRBV6-1|TRBJ2-7
TGTGCCAGCAGTGACTCCGGGACAGGGAGAGACGAGCAGTACTTC
CASSDSGTGRDEQYF
>-|-|TRBV27|TRBJ2-7
TGTGCCAGCAGTTTATCCCCGGACAGCTCCTACGAGCAGTACTTC
CASSLSPDSSYEQYF
>once|-|TRBV7-2|TRBJ2-2
TGTGCCAGCAGCAAAAGAGTGTCAGGGCAAAACACCGGGGAGCTGTTTTTT
CASSKRVSGQNTGELFF
>-|-|TRBV29-1|TRBJ1-4
TGCAGCGTTGAAGATCTTGGGACGGGAGGTGAAAAACTGTTTTTT
CSVEDLGTGGEKLFF
>-|-|TRBV7-9|TRBJ2-7
TGTGCCAGCAGCGCCCGGACAGAGCACTCCTACGAGCAGTACTTC
CASSARTEHSYEQYF
>-|-|TRBV2|TRBJ1-1
TGTGCCAGCAGCCCCAGTAGCGGGGTAACTGAAGCTTTCTTT
CASSPSSGVTEAFF
>-|TRBD1|TRBV19|TRBJ1-5
TGTGCCAGTAGTGGGGACAGGGGGGGTTTTAGCAATCAGCCCCAGCATTTT
CASSGDRGGFSNQPQHF
>-|TRBD1|TRBV2|TRBJ1-2
TGTGCCAGCAACCAACCCGACAGGGGCAACTATGGCTACACCTTC
CASNQPDRGNYGYTF
>-|-|TRBV6-1|TRBJ2-1
TGTGCCAGCAGTGAAGGAGCGGCCACCTACAATGAGCAGTTCTTC
CASSEGAATYNEQFF
>-|-|TRBV6-1|TRBJ2-5
TGTGCCAGCAGGCAGCGGATTCAAGAGACCCAGTACTTC
CASRQRIQETQYF
>-|-|TRBV30|TRBJ2-4
TGTGCCTGGAGTAAGCGCAACATTCAGTACTTC
CAWSKRNIQYF
>-|TRBD2|TRBV11-3|TRBJ2-1
TGTGCCAGCAGCTTAAGCGGGACCTCCTACAATGAGCAGTTCTTC
CASSLSGTSYNEQFF
>few|-|TRBV4-1|TRBJ1-1
TGCGCCAGCAGCCACCCCTCCCCGGGGTCAGGCACTGAAGCTTTCTTT
CASSHPSPGSGTEAFF
>-|-|TRBV6-1|TRBJ2-3
TGTGCCAGCAGTGAATCGCAGTACGGAGTGAGGACAGATACGCAGTATTTT
CASSESQYGVRTDTQYF
>few|-|TRBV5-4|TRBJ2-3
TGTGCCAGCAGCTTGGGCGGGCATAGCACAGATACGCAGTATTTT
CASSLGGHSTDTQYF
>-|-|TRBV6-5|TRBJ1-1
TGTGCCAGCAGTTATCAGGGAACCAATGAAGCTTTCTTT
CASSYQGTNEAFF
>-|-|TRBV9|TRBJ1-5
TGTGCCAGCAGCGTCCGCTCGGGTCAGCCCCAGCATTTT
CASSVRSGQPQHF
>-|TRBD1|TRBV13|TRBJ1-2
TGTGCCAGCAGCACTGGACAGGGCCTTAATGGCTACACCTTC
CASSTGQGLNGYTF
>once|-|TRBV5-6|TRBJ2-7
TGTGCCAGCAGAGGGAGGCTTGGAGCCGCCGCGCAGTACTTC
CASRGRLGAAAQYF
>-|-|TRBV28|TRBJ2-6
TGTGCCAGCAGTTCGAGCTCTGGGGCCAACGTCCTGACTTTC
CASSSSSGANVLTF
>few|TRBD2|TRBV4-1|TRBJ2-1
TGCGCCAGCAGCCAAGTCGGTCTAGCGGGAGCTGGTGAGCAGTTCTTC
CASSQVGLAGAGEQFF
>-|-|TRBV19|TRBJ2-3
TGTGCCAGCGGGGAGAGCACAGATACGCAGTATTTT
CASGESTDTQYF
>-|-|TRBV19|TRBJ2-3
TGTGCCAGTAGTATTCGTTCTGGGCAAGATACGCAGTATTTT
CASSIRSGQDTQYF
>-|-|TRBV27|TRBJ2-2
TGTGCCAGCAAGGCTCGGCAGGCGAACACCGGGGAGCTGTTTTTT
CASKARQANTGELFF
>-|TRBD1|TRBV23-1|TRBJ1-3
TGCGCCAGCAGTCCCGCCGGACAGGAGATCCCAGTCTCTGGAAACACCATATATTTT
CASSPAGQEIPVSGNTIYF
>-|-|TRBV28|TRBJ1-2
TGTGCCAGCAGTTTAGAGGGTTGGAGCTATGGCTACACCTTC
CASSLEGWSYGYTF
>-|-|TRBV7-8|TRBJ1-2
TGTGCCAGCAGCTCCTTCCGGGTCGGTGGTTATGGCTACACCTTC
CASSSFRVGGYGYTF
>few|-|TRBV28|TRBJ1-1
TGTGCCAGCATCCGGGGGGGTGGTGGAGCTTTCTTT
CASIRGGGGAFF
>once|TRBD2|TRBV14|TRBJ2-1
TGTGCCAGCAGCCAGGGGACTAGCGGGAGAGATGAGCAGTTCTTC
CASSQGTSGRDEQFF
>-|-|TRBV15|TRBJ2-7
TGTGCCACCAGCAGCCACCAAAGGGAGGATTACGAGCAGTACTTC
CATSSHQREDYEQYF
>-|-|TRBV29-1|TRBJ1-2
TGCAGCGTTGACTGGGCCTATGGCTACACCTTC
CSVDWAYGYTF
>-|-|TRBV27|TRBJ1-4
TGTGCCAGCAGCTTGGGCCCGTTTAAAGAAAAACTGTTTTTT
CASSLGPFKEKLFF
>-|-|TRBV5-1|TRBJ2-7
TGCGCCAGCAGCTTGACTGCGTCGAGCTCCTACGAGCAGTACTTC
CASSLTASSSYEQYF
>-|TRBD1|TRBV5-4|TRBJ1-5
TGTGCCAGCAGCCCGGGACAGGGGACAAATCAGCCCCAGCATTTT
CASSPGQGTNQPQHF
>-|-|TRBV18|TRBJ1-1
TGTGCCAGCTCGCGATACAGGGAGAACACTGAAGCTTTCTTT
CASSRYRENTEAFF
>-|TRBD2|TRBV27|TRBJ2-1
TGTGCCAGCAGTCCGTCGACTAGCGGGAGGGTCAATGAGCAGTTCTTC
CASSPSTSGRVNEQFF
>few|TRBD2|TRBV11-3|TRBJ2-7
TGTGCCAGCAGCTCCTCATTTACTAGCGGGGAGAGAATCTACGAGCAGTACTTC
CASSSSFTSGERIYEQYF
>-|TRBD2|TRBV6-1|TRBJ2-7
TGTGCCACGCGGGTAACGGGAGGGCCGGGCGAGCAGTACTTC
CATRVTGGPGEQYF
>few|TRBD1|TRBV5-6|TRBJ2-7
TGTGCCAGCAGCTGGGACAGATCTATCTCCTACGAGCAGTACTTC
CASSWDRSISYEQYF
>few|-|TRBV18|TRBJ1-5
TGTGCCAGCTCCCCGGCGGGGGGTCGCAATCAGCCCCAGCATTTT
CASSPAGGRNQPQHF
>-|TRBD2|TRBV5-1|TRBJ2-7
TGCGCCAGCAGCCCGGGGTCGGGACTAGCGGGAGCCGAGCAGTACTTC
CASSPGSGLAGAEQYF
>-|TRBD2|TRBV9|TRBJ2-2
TGTGCCAGCAGCGTGGGTAGCGGGAGGGACACCGGGGAGCTGTTTTTT
CASSVGSGRDTGELFF
>-|TRBD1|TRBV5-1|TRBJ1-2
TGCGCCAGCAGCGGGGGGACAGATACTAACTATGGCTACACCTTC
CASSGGTDTNYGYTF
>-|-|TRBV5-5|TRBJ2-7
TGTGCCAGCAGCTTACAGGGCTCCTACGAGCAGTACTTC
CASSLQGSYEQYF
>-|-|TRBV5-1|TRBJ1-2
TGCGCCAGCAGGCCGACCCCTAGAACTAACTATGGCTACACCTTC
CASRPTPRTNYGYTF
>-|-|TRBV5-1|TRBJ2-7
TGCGCCAGCAGCTTGGTTGGGGCCGGCTCCTACGAGCAGTACTTC
CASSLVGAGSYEQYF
>-|-|TRBV19|TRBJ1-2
TGTGCCAGTACCCAGGAAGTCAGGGCACTCGATGGAGGCTACACCTTC
CASTQEVRALDGGYTF
>-|-|TRBV29-1|TRBJ2-3
TGCAGCGTTGGGCACCGGAGCAGCACAGATACGCAGTATTTT
CSVGHRSSTDTQYF
>-|-|TRBV29-1|TRBJ1-1
TGCAGCGTTGAGGAAGACAGCGGGACTGAAGCTTTCTTT
CSVEEDSGTEAFF
>-|TRBD2|TRBV27|TRBJ2-6
TGTGCCAGCAGTGACTGGCCTAGCGGGTTGTCTGGGGCCAACGTCCTGACTTTC
CASSDWPSGLSGANVLTF
>-|-|TRBV7-8|TRBJ2-2
TGTGCCAGCAGCCCCTGGTCGACTTCGAACACCGGGGAGCTGTTTTTT
CASSPWSTSNTGELFF
>-|TRBD2|TRBV2|TRBJ2-3
TGTGCCAGCAGTTGGACTAGCGGGAGCACGCAGTATTTT
CASSWTSGSTQYF
>-|TRBD2|TRBV27|TRBJ2-7
TGTGCCACCTTAAACCAGGCGGGAGGGATCTACGAGCAGTACTTC
CATLNQAGGIYEQYF
>-|-|TRBV2|TRBJ1-6
TGTGCCAGCAGTTTCGAGGGTGGTAATAATTCACCCCTCCACTTT
CASSFEGGNNSPLHF
>once|-|TRBV29-1|TRBJ2-3
TGCAGCGCTGGACTGGACCTCCACAGCACAGATACGCAGTATTTT
CSAGLDLHSTDTQYF